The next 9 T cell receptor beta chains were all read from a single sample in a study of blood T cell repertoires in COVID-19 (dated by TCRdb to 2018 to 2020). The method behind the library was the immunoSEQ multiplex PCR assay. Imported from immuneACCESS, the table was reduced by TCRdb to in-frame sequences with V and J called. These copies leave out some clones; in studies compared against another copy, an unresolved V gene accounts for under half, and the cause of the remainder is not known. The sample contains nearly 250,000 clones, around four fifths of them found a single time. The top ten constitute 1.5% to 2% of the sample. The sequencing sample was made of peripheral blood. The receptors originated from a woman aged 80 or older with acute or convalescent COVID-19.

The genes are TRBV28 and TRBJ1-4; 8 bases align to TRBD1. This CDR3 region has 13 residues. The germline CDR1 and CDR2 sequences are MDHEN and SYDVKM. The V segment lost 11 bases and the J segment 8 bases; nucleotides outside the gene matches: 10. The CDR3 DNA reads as TGTGCCGGAAGGACAGGGAGGGAAGAAAAACTGTTTTTT. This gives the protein CAGRTGREEKLFF.

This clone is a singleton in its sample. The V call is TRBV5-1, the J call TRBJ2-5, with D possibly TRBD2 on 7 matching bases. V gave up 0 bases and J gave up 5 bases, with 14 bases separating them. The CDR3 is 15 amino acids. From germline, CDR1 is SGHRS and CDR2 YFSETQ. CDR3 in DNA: TGCGCCAGCAGCTTGGGCGGGGGAGGGGGTGAGACCCAGTACTTC. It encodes CASSLGGGGGETQYF.

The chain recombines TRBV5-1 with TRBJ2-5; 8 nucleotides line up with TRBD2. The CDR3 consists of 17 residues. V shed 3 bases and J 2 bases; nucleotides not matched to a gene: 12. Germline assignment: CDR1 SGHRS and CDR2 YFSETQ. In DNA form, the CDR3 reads TGCGCCAGCAGCTGGGGGGCCGGGGGGGCTATTCAAGAGACCCAGTACTTC. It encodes CASSWGAGGAIQETQYF.

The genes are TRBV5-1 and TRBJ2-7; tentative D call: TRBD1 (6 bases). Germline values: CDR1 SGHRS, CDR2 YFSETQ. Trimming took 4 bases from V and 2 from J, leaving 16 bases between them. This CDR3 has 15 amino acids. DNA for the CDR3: TGCGCCAGCAGCCTAGACAGGTCCCCGGCCTACGAGCAGTACTTC. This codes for CASSLDRSPAYEQYF.

CDR3: CASSPPLQREQVHANTGELFF. Written as DNA, the CDR3 is TGTGCCAGCAGCCCTCCGCTCCAGCGGGAGCAAGTACACGCGAACACCGGGGAGCTGTTTTTT. The chain links TRBV21-1 to TRBJ2-2; the D segment call TRBD2 is taken from the table without a DNA check. TRBV21-1 is a known pseudogene. The CDR3 is made up of 21 amino acids.

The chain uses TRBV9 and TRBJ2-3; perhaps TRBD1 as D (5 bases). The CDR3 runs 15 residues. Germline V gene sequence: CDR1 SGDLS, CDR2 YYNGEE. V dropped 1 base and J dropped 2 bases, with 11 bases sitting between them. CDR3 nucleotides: TGTGCCAGCAGCGTAAAGGGGTCAGCCACAGATACGCAGTATTTT. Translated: CASSVKGSATDTQYF.

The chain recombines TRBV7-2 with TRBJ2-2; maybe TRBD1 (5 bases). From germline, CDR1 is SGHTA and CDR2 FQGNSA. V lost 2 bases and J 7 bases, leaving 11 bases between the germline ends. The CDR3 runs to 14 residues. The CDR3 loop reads CASSLQQDGGELFF. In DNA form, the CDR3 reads TGTGCCAGCAGCTTACAACAGGACGGCGGGGAGCTGTTTTTT.

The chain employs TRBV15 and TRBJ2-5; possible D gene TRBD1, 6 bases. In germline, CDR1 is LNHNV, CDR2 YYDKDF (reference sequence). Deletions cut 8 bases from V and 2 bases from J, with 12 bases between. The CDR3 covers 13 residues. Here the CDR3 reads CATQRQAQETQYF. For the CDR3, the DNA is TGTGCCACCCAAAGACAGGCTCAAGAGACCCAGTACTTC. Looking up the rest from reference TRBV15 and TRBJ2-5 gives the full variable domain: DAMVIQNPRYQVTQFGKPVTLSCSQTLNHNVMYWYQQKSSQAPKLLFHYYDKDFNNEADTPDNFQSRRPNTSFCFLDIRSPGLGDTAMYLCATQRQAQETQYFGPGTRLLVL.

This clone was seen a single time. For the CDR3, the DNA is TGTGCCAGCAGCTTAGGGCCCGGGACAGGGGGCCACGAGCAGTACTTC. This translates into CASSLGPGTGGHEQYF. This chain uses TRBV11-2 with TRBJ2-7, with 12 positions matching TRBD1. From germline, CDR1 is SGHAT and CDR2 FQNNGV. The CDR3 loop spans 16 amino acids. The V and J ends lost 1 base and 5 bases, in that order; junction bases with no gene match: 6.